This T cell receptor beta chain was captured by sequencing in a study of PD-L1 blockade in urothelial cancer. Measured with immunoSEQ multiplex PCR; TCRdb has only the in-frame clones, and not every one. Here the sample spans about 29,000 clones, around four fifths being singletons. Sample time point: peripheral blood 6 weeks after treatment start. Patients in the study were battling locally advanced or metastatic urothelial carcinoma. The CDR3 runs to 17 residues. V lost 5 bases, J lost 9 bases, and 14 bases stayed unmatched. Per the germline V gene, CDR1 is SGHTA and CDR2 is FQGTGA. J is TRBJ2-1 and V is TRBV7-3, with 12 bases identical to TRBD2. The clonotype was recovered from a man aged 65 to 85 with urothelial cancer. The input for sequencing was PBMCs, taken around atezolizumab (anti-PD-L1) treatment. CDR3 residues: CASSVNPGLAGGGEQFF. The CDR3 DNA reads TGTGCCAGCAGCGTCAACCCGGGACTAGCGGGTGGAGGTGAGCAGTTCTTC.